These 10 T cell receptor beta chains share one sample of origin, sequenced in a study of cytomegalovirus exposure and HLA in healthy donors (dated by TCRdb to the late 2010s). Receptor amplification or capture employed the immunoSEQ multiplex PCR assay. The multiplex PCR relied on a mix of 60 forward primers for TCR Vbeta segments and 13 reverse primers for TCR Jbeta segments. Here the immuneACCESS table is served through TCRdb, limited to in-frame sequences with V and J called. Missing clones are a known gap in these copies; in checked studies unresolved V genes cover under half, and the rest lacks a known reason. Within this sample are about 160,000 clones, with approximately 80% of them counted one time only. The ten largest clones add up to around 2% of the sample. The specimen was PBMCs. These receptor sequences come from a man aged 45-60 years in good health and CMV-seropositive.

The CDR3 DNA reads TGCGCCAGCAGCCCCGGACACCGCACAGATACGCAGTATTTT. Translated, it gives CASSPGHRTDTQYF. The rearrangement links TRBV5-1 to TRBJ2-3, with D perhaps TRBD1 (5 bases). The CDR3 extends over 14 amino acids. Trimming took 4 bases from V and 1 from J, leaving 10 bases between them. Germline V CDR1 and CDR2: SGHRS, YFSETQ. The entire variable domain, with the rest obtained from reference TRBV5-1 and TRBJ2-3, is as follows: KAGVTQTPRYLIKTRGQQVTLSCSPISGHRSVSWYQQTPGQGLQFLFEYFSETQRNKGNFPGRFSGRQFSNSRSEMNVSTLELGDSALYLCASSPGHRTDTQYFGPGTRLTVL.

The V and J genes are TRBV7-6 and TRBJ2-2; weak D call: TRBD2 (5 bases). The CDR3 sequence is 16 residues long. CDR1 and CDR2 (germline): SGHVS, FNYEAQ. The V gene lost 1 base and the J gene lost 0 bases, with 9 bases spanning the gap. The CDR3 DNA follows: TGTGCCAGCAGCTTAGAGGGAGACGCGAACACCGGGGAGCTGTTTTTT. It translates to CASSLEGDANTGELFF.

This chain links TRBV5-8 with TRBJ2-7, with a weak D call TRBD2 (7 bases). CDR3 size: 13 residues. V lost 9 bases to trimming and J lost 2 bases, with 15 bases between them. Germline V gene sequence: CDR1 SGHTS, CDR2 YDEGEE. The CDR3 reads CAMMRGPPYEQYF. CDR3 nucleotides: TGTGCCATGATGCGGGGGCCTCCCTACGAGCAGTACTTC.

The chain uses TRBV6-6 and TRBJ2-1, with TRBD2 matching over 12 bases. V lost 6 bases, J lost 5 bases, and 5 bases stayed unmatched. There are 15 residues in the CDR3. Germline V lookup: CDR1 MNHNY, CDR2 SVGAGI (reference sequence). The CDR3 nucleotides read TGTGCCAGCAGCCCCCGACTAGCGGGGGACAATGAGCAGTTCTTC. Protein sequence: CASSPRLAGDNEQFF.

This clone turned up a few times. The chain couples TRBV9 to TRBJ2-7; the D is unclear. Germline V gene data show CDR1 as SGDLS and CDR2 as YYNGEE. V shed 3 bases and J shed 0 bases, with 19 bases lying between them. The CDR3 is 17 amino acids. The CDR3 DNA reads TGTGCCAGCAGCGGAGAACCTTTCGACACTGCCTCCTACGAGCAGTACTTC. Translation gives CASSGEPFDTASYEQYF.

This clone was observed a handful of times. The chain uses TRBV5-1 and TRBJ1-6; 9 nucleotides agree with TRBD1. V trimming: 4 bases; J trimming: 7 bases; junction bases outside the gene matches: 12. The CDR3 is 17 amino acids. Germline CDR1 SGHRS, CDR2 YFSETQ. This CDR3 reads CASSTTGQGRQNSPLHF. In DNA, the CDR3 is TGCGCCAGCAGCACCACCGGACAGGGGAGGCAAAATTCACCCCTCCACTTT.

CDR3 nucleotide sequence: TGTGCCAGCAGCTTAGGACTAGCCGGAACCTACGAGCAGTACTTC. It specifies CASSLGLAGTYEQYF. The genes are TRBV7-2 and TRBJ2-7; 7 nucleotides align to TRBD2. The V and J ends lost 1 base and 2 bases, in that order; junction bases with no gene match: 5. This CDR3 has 15 amino acids. The germline V gene has CDR1 SGHTA and CDR2 FQGNSA.

The rearrangement uses TRBV2 and TRBJ1-5; the D is unclear. The CDR3 runs to 16 residues. The V end was cut by 4 bases, the J end by 0 bases, with 13 bases between. Germline V gives CDR1 SNHLY, CDR2 FYNNEI. Written as DNA, the CDR3 is TGTGCCAGCAGTGGAGGGATAAATAATAGCAATCAGCCCCAGCATTTT. Protein: CASSGGINNSNQPQHF.

The chain has TRBV4-3 and TRBJ2-1, with a tentative D call TRBD2 (6 bases). Germline loops: CDR1 LGHNA, CDR2 YSLEER. The CDR3 sequence is 15 residues long. The V gene lost 3 bases and the J gene lost 3 bases, with 12 bases spanning the gap. DNA for the CDR3: TGCGCCAGCAGCCATGAAATAGCGGACTACAATGAGCAGTTCTTC. Translated, it gives CASSHEIADYNEQFF.

The chain carries TRBV5-1 and TRBJ1-6, with 9 bases matching TRBD1. Trimming took 0 bases from V and 7 from J; bases not matched to a gene: 2. This CDR3 contains 15 residues. CDR1 is SGHRS and CDR2 is YFSETQ in the germline V gene. The CDR3 reads CASSLDGQGNSPLHF. CDR3 sequence (DNA): TGCGCCAGCAGCTTGGACGGACAGGGGAATTCACCCCTCCACTTT.